The clone carrying this T cell receptor beta chain was seen once. The antigen is undetermined. The CDR3 length is 13 residues. V lost 5 bases and J lost 2, with 8 bases in between. Germline values: CDR1 LNHDA, CDR2 SQIVND (reference sequence). Measured with immunoSEQ multiplex PCR; TCRdb has only the in-frame clones, and not every one. This sample has around 40,000 clones; roughly 84% occur once, and the top ten carry less than 1.3%. The record originates from a study of PD-1 blockade in mismatch repair-deficient tumors. Study-level information: Patients had around 12 mismatch repair-deficient cancer types, all previously treated and progressing.

Mismatch repair deficiency was confirmed in all patients, by PCR or immunohistochemistry. Three pembrolizumab responders had their TCRs sequenced. Points from the study as a whole: Rapid post-treatment expansion, then contraction, generally preceding radiologic response, marked tumor-resident clones.

The origin of this receptor is an adult with mismatch repair-deficient cancer. This chain links TRBV19 with TRBJ2-3; possible D gene TRBD1, 5 bases. This sample comprised PBMCs, obtained about 40 weeks after starting pembrolizumab. The DNA for the CDR3 is TGTGCCAGTAGTCCCAGGGACACAGATACGCAGTATTTT. Its protein is CASSPRDTDTQYF.